The 23 T cell receptor beta chains below come from one sample, sequenced in a study of blood T cell repertoires in COVID-19. The data were produced by immunoSEQ multiplex PCR, yet TCRdb's version contains in-frame clones alone and is incomplete. The profile covers approximately 93,000 clones, with around 86% appearing a single time and about 25% taken by the ten largest. Specimen: peripheral blood. Receptors originate from a man aged 45 to 65 with active or convalescent COVID-19.

This clone came up once. V gene TRBV6-6 combines with J gene TRBJ2-2; 8 positions match TRBD1. This CDR3 comprises 14 residues. The V and J ends lost 6 bases and 0 bases, in that order; junction bases with no gene match: 0. Germline CDR1 MNHNY, CDR2 SVGAGI (reference sequence). CDR3 protein: CASRDRANTGELFF. CDR3 sequence (DNA): TGTGCCAGCAGGGACAGGGCGAACACCGGGGAGCTGTTTTTT.

This chain links TRBV29-1 with TRBJ2-7; 7 bases are a match to TRBD1. J was trimmed by 6 bases and V by 6 bases; bases with no gene match: 11. The CDR3 is 13 amino acids. Germline CDR1 and CDR2: SQVTM and ANQGSEA. CDR3 in amino acids: CSVQSRAGGEQYF. DNA of the CDR3: TGCAGCGTCCAAAGCCGGGCAGGGGGCGAGCAGTACTTC.

CDR3 in DNA: TGCGCCAGCAGCGGGACGGCGGGACAGGGGGCATCGGGGTACGAGCAGTACTTC. Translation gives CASSGTAGQGASGYEQYF. The V call is TRBV10-1, the J call TRBJ2-7; 12 nucleotides agree with TRBD1. This CDR3 contains 18 residues. Germline V gene lookup returns CDR1 WNHNN and CDR2 SYGVQD (reference sequence). The J segment lost 4 bases and the V segment lost 6 bases, leaving 16 bases of the junction unmatched.

This clone was counted between two and nine times. This chain links TRBV6-1 with TRBJ1-1; 8 bases are a match to TRBD1. Germline loops: CDR1 MNHNS, CDR2 SASEGT. The CDR3 is made up of 15 amino acids. V lost 2 bases and J lost 3; bases outside the gene matches: 5. The CDR3, as DNA: TGTGCCAGCAGTGAATATGACAGGGGATACACTGAAGCTTTCTTT. Its translation: CASSEYDRGYTEAFF.

J is TRBJ2-1 and V is TRBV10-2, with D unclear. The CDR3 extends over 15 amino acids. Germline CDR1 and CDR2: WSHSY and SAAADI. V shed 4 bases and J shed 0 bases, with 10 bases lying between them. The CDR3 spells CASSGAANSYNEQFF. DNA of the CDR3: TGCGCCAGCAGTGGTGCGGCGAACTCCTACAATGAGCAGTTCTTC.

The chain carries TRBV13 and TRBJ1-6, with TRBD1 identical over 7 bases. Losses at the gene ends were 6 bases for V and 8 bases for J; bases not matched to a gene: 13. There are 16 residues in the CDR3. Germline V gene lookup returns CDR1 PRHDT and CDR2 FYEKMQ (reference sequence). The CDR3 sequence: CASRQGRGIGDSPLHF. The CDR3 DNA sequence: TGTGCCAGCAGACAAGGCAGGGGGATTGGAGATTCACCCCTCCACTTT.

This clone was counted at least ten times. CDR3 nucleotides: TGTGCCAGCAGTTTAAGGCCAGCGGCGGGAGGCCACGGCGGGGAGCAGTTCTTC. Its translation is CASSLRPAAGGHGGEQFF. This rearrangement joins TRBV27 to TRBJ2-1; 8 bases are a match to TRBD2. Germline CDR1 is MNHEY and CDR2 is SMNVEV (reference sequence). This CDR3 is built from 18 residues. V was clipped by 2 bases and J by 10 bases; unmatched bases: 19.

The chain carries TRBV5-4 and TRBJ2-3, with D perhaps matching TRBD2 (6 bases). CDR1 and CDR2 from the germline V gene are SGHNT and YYREEE (reference sequence). Deletions cut 4 bases from V and 1 base from J, with 19 bases between. The CDR3 is 17 residues long. CDR3 residues: CASSRAGIGWGTDTQYF. CDR3 in DNA: TGTGCCAGCAGCCGCGCGGGGATAGGTTGGGGCACAGATACGCAGTATTTT.

This clone was seen a few times. The chain has TRBV10-3 and TRBJ1-6; tentatively, D is TRBD1 (6 bases). This CDR3 region has 16 residues. V lost 2 bases to trimming and J lost 1 base, with 9 bases between them. Per the germline V gene, CDR1 is ENHRY and CDR2 is SYGVKD. The CDR3 loop is CAISEPQGSYNSPLHF. In nucleotides, the CDR3 is TGTGCCATCAGTGAGCCACAGGGATCCTATAATTCACCCCTCCACTTT.

DNA of the CDR3: TGCGCCAGCAGCCAAGGGGATCGGGCGCACAGGGACAGAGCTTACTACGAGCAGTACTTC. Its protein product is CASSQGDRAHRDRAYYEQYF. The V and J genes are TRBV5-1 and TRBJ2-7; 7 bases map to TRBD1. Germline lookup yields CDR1 SGHRS and CDR2 YFSETQ. This CDR3 spans 20 amino acids. Trimming took 4 bases from V and 3 from J; bases not matched to a gene: 25.

This clone appeared once. The chain has TRBV19 and TRBJ1-5, with D unclear. Trimming removed 5 bases at V and 2 bases at J, with 10 bases between. Germline lookup yields CDR1 LNHDA and CDR2 SQIVND (reference sequence). This CDR3 contains 14 residues. CDR3 nucleotides: TGTGCCAGTAGTCTAGGGAGCGGCAATCAGCCCCAGCATTTT. It encodes CASSLGSGNQPQHF.

The chain has TRBV11-2 and TRBJ2-7, with D possibly matching TRBD2 (5 bases). Germline CDR1 reads SGHAT; CDR2 reads FQNNGV. V gave up 5 bases and J gave up 4 bases, with 9 bases separating them. The CDR3 length is 12 residues. CDR3 bases: TGTGCCAGCAGCGCCGGGAATTACGAGCAGTACTTC. Translating gives CASSAGNYEQYF.

Comment on this clone: The same CDR3 can be traced to other DNA sequences in this sample. In DNA, the CDR3 is TGTGCCAGCAATGACAGGGGGCCGGGGGAGCAGTACTTC. Its protein product is CASNDRGPGEQYF. V usage is TRBV28 and J usage is TRBJ2-7; 10 positions agree with TRBD1. CDR3 length: 13 amino acids. Germline loops: CDR1 MDHEN, CDR2 SYDVKM. Germline trimming cut 7 bases from V and 7 bases from J; bases unmatched to any gene: 7. Drawing the rest from reference TRBV28 and TRBJ2-7, the complete variable domain is DVKVTQSSRYLVKRTGEKVFLECVQDMDHENMFWYRQDPGLGLRLIYFSYDVKMKEKGDIPEGYSVSREKKERFSLILESASTNQTSMYLCASNDRGPGEQYFGPGTRLTVT.

The V call is TRBV10-1, the J call TRBJ2-3, with 9 bases matching TRBD2. Germline V lookup: CDR1 WNHNN, CDR2 SYGVQD (reference sequence). J lost 0 bases, V lost 6 bases, and 4 bases had no gene match. CDR3 length equals 15 residues. CDR3 nucleotide sequence: TGCGCCAGCAGAGAGACTAGCGGAAGCACAGATACGCAGTATTTT. It is translated as CASRETSGSTDTQYF.

The rearrangement uses TRBV4-3 and TRBJ2-5; D remains ambiguous. CDR1 is LGHNA and CDR2 is YSLEER in the germline V gene. The ends were cut back, 1 base at V and 3 bases at J, with 21 bases in the middle. The CDR3 length is 18 residues. The CDR3 region has the DNA TGCGCCAGCAGCCAAGCAGTCTCTGTTTCAGGCCGCGAAGAGACCCAGTACTTC. As protein: CASSQAVSVSGREETQYF.

The rearrangement uses TRBV6-5 and TRBJ1-6; TRBD1 matches 9 bases. Germline V CDR1 and CDR2: MNHEY, SVGAGI. The V gene end was trimmed by 0 bases and the J gene end by 7 bases; junction bases not matched to a gene: 4. The CDR3 covers 16 residues. The CDR3 nucleotides are TGTGCCAGCAGTTACTCGTCGGGACAGGGAAATTCACCCCTCCACTTT. Translated: CASSYSSGQGNSPLHF.

The V call is TRBV28, the J call TRBJ2-5, with 7 bases identical to TRBD2. Germline V gene sequence: CDR1 MDHEN, CDR2 SYDVKM. Losses at the gene ends were 5 bases for V and 2 bases for J; bases not matched to a gene: 2. The CDR3 contains 13 residues. CDR3 sequence reads: CASSGGVQETQYF. The CDR3 DNA reads as TGTGCCAGCAGTGGGGGGGTTCAAGAGACCCAGTACTTC.

The chain employs TRBV19 and TRBJ2-2; D may be TRBD1 (5 bases). Germline V CDR1 and CDR2: LNHDA, SQIVND (reference sequence). The ends were cut back, 5 bases at V and 4 bases at J, with 11 bases in the middle. The CDR3 totals 14 residues. The CDR3 sequence is CASSPRTFTGELFF. The DNA for the CDR3 is TGTGCCAGTAGTCCCCGGACATTCACCGGGGAGCTGTTTTTT.

This clone occurred once. J is TRBJ2-5 and V is TRBV11-2, with TRBD2 matching 10 bases. The trim removed 5 bases at V and 9 bases at J, leaving 15 bases unmatched. The CDR3 consists of 16 residues. Germline CDR1 SGHAT, CDR2 FQNNGV. The CDR3 DNA reads TGTGCCAGCAGCCAGGGAGCGGGGGGGTACAAGTTGGCCCAGTACTTC. It codes for CASSQGAGGYKLAQYF.

V gene TRBV15 combines with J gene TRBJ1-6; no definite D call. The V end lost 0 bases, the J end lost 0 bases, and 6 bases lay between the germline ends. Germline V gene lookup returns CDR1 LNHNV and CDR2 YYDKDF (reference sequence). The CDR3 sequence is 16 residues long. The CDR3 sequence is CATSRDGSSYNSPLHF. The CDR3 nucleotides read TGTGCCACCAGCAGAGACGGGAGCTCCTATAATTCACCCCTCCACTTT.

The V call is TRBV24-1, the J call TRBJ2-3, with 10 bases aligning to TRBD2. The V and J ends lost 6 bases and 0 bases, in that order; junction bases with no gene match: 8. Germline-derived CDR1 and CDR2 are KGHDR and SFDVKD. This CDR3 comprises 17 residues. CDR3 sequence (DNA): TGTGCCACCAGTATAGCGGGGGGCCAACAGAGCACAGATACGCAGTATTTT. Encoded protein: CATSIAGGQQSTDTQYF.

This chain uses TRBV7-2 with TRBJ2-3, with 9 bases matching TRBD1. After removal of 5 bases from V and 0 bases from J, the junction contained 3 bases not matched to a gene. Germline CDR1 SGHTA, CDR2 FQGNSA. The CDR3 extends over 15 amino acids. The CDR3 DNA is TGTGCCAGCAGCGTCACAGGGGGCAGCACAGATACGCAGTATTTT. It encodes CASSVTGGSTDTQYF.

The rearrangement joins TRBV6-5 to TRBJ2-1, with 7 bases that match TRBD2. The CDR3 has 12 residues. CDR1 is MNHEY, CDR2 SVGAGI, per germline. CDR3 loop: CALERGYNEQFF. For the CDR3, the DNA is TGTGCTTTGGAGCGGGGATACAATGAGCAGTTCTTC.